The clone carrying this TCR beta chain has only a few counts. Its target is unknown. The data derive from a study of T cell responses to AZD1222 COVID-19 vaccine. Study-wide results and caveats: The donor group comprised mostly white British people and more females; the analysis possibly underestimated clonal diversity. Nearly half of spike-specific TCRs reportedly go after variant regions that carry no mutations.

Trimming stripped 0 bases from V and 6 bases from J, with 12 bases between. This CDR3 has 15 residues. Germline V CDR1 and CDR2: SGDLS, YYNGEE. Clones were sequenced by immunoSEQ multiplex PCR, and TCRdb holds only the in-frame ones, with some missing. The data hold tens of thousands of clones, with 91% observed a single time. The receptor's source is an adult who received the AZD1222 COVID-19 vaccine. The sequencing used peripheral blood, collected 28 days after the second AZD1222 dose. The rearrangement uses TRBV9 and TRBJ1-4; D not certain. The CDR3 here is CASSVGFHADEKLFF. The CDR3, as DNA: TGTGCCAGCAGCGTAGGATTCCACGCGGATGAAAAACTGTTTTTT.